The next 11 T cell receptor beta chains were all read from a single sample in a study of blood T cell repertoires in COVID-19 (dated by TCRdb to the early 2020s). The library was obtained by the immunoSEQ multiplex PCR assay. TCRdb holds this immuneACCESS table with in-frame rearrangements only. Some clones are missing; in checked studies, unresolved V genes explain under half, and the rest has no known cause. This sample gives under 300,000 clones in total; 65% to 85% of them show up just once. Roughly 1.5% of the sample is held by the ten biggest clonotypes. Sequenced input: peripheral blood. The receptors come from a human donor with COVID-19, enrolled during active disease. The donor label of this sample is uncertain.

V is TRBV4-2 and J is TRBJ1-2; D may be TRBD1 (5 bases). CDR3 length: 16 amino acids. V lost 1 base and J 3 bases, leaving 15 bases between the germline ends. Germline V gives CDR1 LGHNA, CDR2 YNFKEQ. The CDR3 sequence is CASSQARGGVYYGYTF. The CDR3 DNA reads TGTGCCAGCAGCCAAGCCCGGGGGGGGGTGTACTATGGCTACACCTTC.

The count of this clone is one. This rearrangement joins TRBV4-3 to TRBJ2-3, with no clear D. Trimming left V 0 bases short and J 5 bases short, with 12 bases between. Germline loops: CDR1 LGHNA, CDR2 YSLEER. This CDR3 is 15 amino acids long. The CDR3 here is CASSQDYGSLDTQYF. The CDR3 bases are TGCGCCAGCAGCCAAGATTACGGTAGTTTAGATACGCAGTATTTT.

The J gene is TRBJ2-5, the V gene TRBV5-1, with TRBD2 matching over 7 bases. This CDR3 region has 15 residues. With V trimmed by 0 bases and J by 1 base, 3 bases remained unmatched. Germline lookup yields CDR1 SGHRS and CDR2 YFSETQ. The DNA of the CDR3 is TGCGCCAGCAGCTTGGATCTAGCGGTCCAAGAGACCCAGTACTTC. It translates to CASSLDLAVQETQYF.

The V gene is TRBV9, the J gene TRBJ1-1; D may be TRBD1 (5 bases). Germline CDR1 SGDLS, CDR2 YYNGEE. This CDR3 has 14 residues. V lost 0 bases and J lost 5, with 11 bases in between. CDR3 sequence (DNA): TGTGCCAGCAGCGTAGTAGGGGATAGTACTGAAGCTTTCTTT. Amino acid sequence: CASSVVGDSTEAFF.

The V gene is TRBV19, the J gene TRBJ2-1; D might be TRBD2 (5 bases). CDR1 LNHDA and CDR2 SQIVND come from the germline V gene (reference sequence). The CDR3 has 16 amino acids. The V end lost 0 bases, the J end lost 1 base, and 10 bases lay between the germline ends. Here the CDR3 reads CASSIDSASSYNEQFF. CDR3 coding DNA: TGTGCCAGTAGTATAGATAGCGCCAGTTCCTACAATGAGCAGTTCTTC.

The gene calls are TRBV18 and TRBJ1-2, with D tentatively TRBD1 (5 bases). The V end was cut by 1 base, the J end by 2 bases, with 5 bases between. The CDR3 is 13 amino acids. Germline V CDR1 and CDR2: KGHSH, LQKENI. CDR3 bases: TGTGCCAGCTCACCACAGGGGAACTATGGCTACACCTTC. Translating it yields CASSPQGNYGYTF.

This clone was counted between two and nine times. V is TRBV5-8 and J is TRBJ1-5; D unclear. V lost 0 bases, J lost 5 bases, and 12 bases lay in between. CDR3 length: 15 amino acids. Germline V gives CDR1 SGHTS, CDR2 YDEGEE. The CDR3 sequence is CASSLVFGSDQPQHF. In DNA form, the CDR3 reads TGTGCCAGCAGCTTGGTTTTCGGGTCCGATCAGCCCCAGCATTTT.

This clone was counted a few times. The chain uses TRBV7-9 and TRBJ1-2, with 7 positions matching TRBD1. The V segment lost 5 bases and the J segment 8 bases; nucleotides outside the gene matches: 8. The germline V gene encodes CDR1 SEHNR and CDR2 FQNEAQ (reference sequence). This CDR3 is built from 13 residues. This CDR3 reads CASSDHRGEGYTF. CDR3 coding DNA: TGTGCCAGCAGCGACCACAGGGGAGAGGGCTACACCTTC.

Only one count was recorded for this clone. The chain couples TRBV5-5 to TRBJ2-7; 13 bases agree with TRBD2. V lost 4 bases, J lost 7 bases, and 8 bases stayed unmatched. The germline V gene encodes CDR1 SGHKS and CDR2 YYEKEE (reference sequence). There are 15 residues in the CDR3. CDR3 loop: CASSLGLAGASEQYF. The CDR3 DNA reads TGTGCCAGCAGCCTAGGACTAGCGGGAGCATCTGAGCAGTACTTC.

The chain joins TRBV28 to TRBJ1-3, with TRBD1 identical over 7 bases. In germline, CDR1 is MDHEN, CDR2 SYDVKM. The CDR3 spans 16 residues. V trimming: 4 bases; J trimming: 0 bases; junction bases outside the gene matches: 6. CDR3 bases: TGTGCCAGCAGTTCCCTCGACAGGGCCTCTGGAAACACCATATATTTT. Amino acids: CASSSLDRASGNTIYF.

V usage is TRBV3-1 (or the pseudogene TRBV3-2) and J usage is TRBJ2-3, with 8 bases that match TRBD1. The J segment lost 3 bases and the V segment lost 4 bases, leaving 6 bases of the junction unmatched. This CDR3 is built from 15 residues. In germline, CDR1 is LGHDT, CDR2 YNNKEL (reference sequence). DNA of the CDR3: TGTGCCAGCAGCCCCCGGGACAGGATTACAGATACGCAGTATTTT. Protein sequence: CASSPRDRITDTQYF.